The 15 T cell receptor beta chains given below trace back to one sample, sequenced in a study of cytomegalovirus exposure and HLA in healthy donors. Primers: 60 Vbeta forward and 13 Jbeta reverse. This table comes from immunoSEQ multiplex PCR, and its TCRdb copy is limited to in-frame clones, with some not included. Of about 150,000 clones listed, roughly 60% are singletons. The specimen was PBMCs. These receptors were obtained from a woman aged 40 to 50 in good health and CMV-seronegative.

The V call is TRBV5-8, the J call TRBJ1-5; D remains ambiguous. The V end was cut by 3 bases, the J end by 2 bases, with 15 bases between. Germline CDR1 is SGHTS and CDR2 is YDEGEE. This CDR3 is built from 16 residues. In nucleotides, the CDR3 is TGTGCCAGCAGCTCATTCCGGGCCGGGGGCAATCAGCCCCAGCATTTT. Its protein is CASSSFRAGGNQPQHF.

The chain is built from TRBV19 and TRBJ1-2; a weak D match, TRBD1 (5 bases). There are 15 residues in the CDR3. Per the germline V gene, CDR1 is LNHDA and CDR2 is SQIVND (reference sequence). The V gene lost 7 bases and the J gene lost 1 base, with 16 bases spanning the gap. The CDR3 region has the DNA TGTGCCAGTACCCCAAGGGGCAGCTTTAACTATGGCTACACCTTC. Its protein product is CASTPRGSFNYGYTF.

The chain employs TRBV5-6 and TRBJ1-2; 9 bases agree with TRBD1. The CDR3 sequence is 17 residues long. Germline values: CDR1 SGHDT, CDR2 YYEEEE. J gave up 0 bases and V 0 bases, and 6 bases lay outside the gene matches. CDR3 nucleotides: TGTGCCAGCAGCTTGGTCGACAGGGGGTTTTCTAACTATGGCTACACCTTC. It specifies CASSLVDRGFSNYGYTF.

The rearrangement uses TRBV7-9 and TRBJ2-2; 7 bases fit TRBD1. Germline lookup yields CDR1 SEHNR and CDR2 FQNEAQ (reference sequence). CDR3 length: 15 residues. Losses at the gene ends were 5 bases for V and 4 bases for J; bases not matched to a gene: 7. CDR3 DNA: TGTGCCAGCAGCCAAAGACAGGGACCCACCGGGGAGCTGTTTTTT. As protein: CASSQRQGPTGELFF.

The chain is built from TRBV20-1 and TRBJ2-1; D possibly corresponds to TRBD2 (6 bases). V lost 5 bases, J lost 10 bases, and 9 bases lay in between. Germline V gene sequence: CDR1 DFQATT, CDR2 SNEGSKA (reference sequence). This CDR3 comprises 10 residues. CDR3 sequence: CSASGREQFF. CDR3 coding DNA: TGCAGTGCTTCGGGGAGGGAGCAGTTCTTC.

Remarks on this clone: Other DNA sequences from this sample encode an identical CDR3 as well. This rearrangement joins TRBV18 to TRBJ1-5; weak D call: TRBD1 (5 bases). The CDR3 has 13 residues. V was cut by 3 bases and J by 4 bases, with 7 bases left in between. CDR1 and CDR2 (germline): KGHSH, LQKENI. The CDR3 reads CASSPDRNQPQHF. CDR3 bases: TGTGCCAGCTCACCTGACAGAAATCAGCCCCAGCATTTT. Variable domain in full (rest from reference TRBV18 and TRBJ1-5): NAGVMQNPRHLVRRRGQEARLRCSPMKGHSHVYWYRQLPEEGLKFMVYLQKENIIDESGMPKERFSAEFPKEGPSILRIQQVVRGDSAAYFCASSPDRNQPQHFGDGTRLSIL.

V and J are TRBV13 and TRBJ1-6; D unclear. Trimming stripped 5 bases from V and 7 bases from J, with 12 bases between. The CDR3 consists of 14 residues. Germline CDR1 PRHDT, CDR2 FYEKMQ (reference sequence). The CDR3 protein is CASSVQLQNSPLHF. The CDR3 DNA reads as TGTGCCAGCAGCGTACAGCTGCAGAATTCACCCCTCCACTTT.

V is TRBV9 and J is TRBJ1-1; D not certain. The CDR3 contains 13 residues. CDR1 and CDR2 (germline): SGDLS, YYNGEE. V was cut by 0 bases and J by 5 bases, with 8 bases left in between. CDR3 DNA sequence: TGTGCCAGCAGCGTAGGTCGGCGGACTGAAGCTTTCTTT. It encodes CASSVGRRTEAFF.

This chain connects TRBV4-3 to TRBJ2-7, with D tentatively TRBD2 (5 bases). Germline CDR1 is LGHNA and CDR2 is YSLEER. There are 13 residues in the CDR3. The V and J ends lost 1 base and 3 bases respectively, with 7 bases between them. This CDR3 is CASSQGTSYEQYF. The CDR3 DNA is TGCGCCAGCAGCCAAGGAACTAGCTACGAGCAGTACTTC.

The genes are TRBV5-6 and TRBJ1-1; D is ambiguous. CDR1 SGHDT and CDR2 YYEEEE come from the germline V gene. Trimming left V 3 bases short and J 5 bases short, with 20 bases between. CDR3 length: 16 residues. CDR3 sequence: CASSSTLVSQRTEAFF. CDR3 coding DNA: TGTGCCAGCAGCTCGACCCTCGTTAGCCAGCGGACTGAAGCTTTCTTT.

The chain is built from TRBV6-5 and TRBJ1-4; no firm D call. This CDR3 region has 13 residues. V was pared by 6 bases and J by 4 bases, with 9 bases between. Per the germline V gene, CDR1 is MNHEY and CDR2 is SVGAGI. CDR3 protein: CASSLRLNEKLFF. CDR3 nucleotides: TGTGCCAGCAGCCTGCGACTTAATGAAAAACTGTTTTTT.

The rearrangement links TRBV5-8 to TRBJ2-6, with TRBD1 identical over 9 bases. CDR3 size: 17 residues. Unmatched junction bases numbered 3, after V lost 2 bases and J lost 0 bases. Germline CDR1 is SGHTS and CDR2 is YDEGEE. The CDR3 sequence: CASSFGQGSSGANVLTF. The CDR3 DNA reads as TGTGCCAGCAGCTTCGGACAGGGGAGCTCTGGGGCCAACGTCCTGACTTTC.

This clone showed up just a few times. The chain joins TRBV4-3 to TRBJ2-7; 9 bases fit TRBD1. Germline V gives CDR1 LGHNA, CDR2 YSLEER. The CDR3 runs to 13 residues. V was pared by 3 bases and J by 3 bases, with 0 bases of the junction left unmatched. CDR3 nucleotides: TGCGCCAGCAGCCAGACAGGGGGCTACGAGCAGTACTTC. Protein sequence: CASSQTGGYEQYF.

This chain joins TRBV11-2 and TRBJ1-2; 9 bases agree with TRBD1. Germline CDR1 is SGHAT and CDR2 is FQNNGV. V lost 1 base and J lost 9; bases outside the gene matches: 9. CDR3 size: 15 residues. In DNA, the CDR3 is TGTGCCAGCAGCTTAGGGGACAGGGCTCCTGAACGCTACACCTTC. Translated: CASSLGDRAPERYTF.

V usage is TRBV27 and J usage is TRBJ1-6; no clear D. This CDR3 comprises 14 residues. Germline values: CDR1 MNHEY, CDR2 SMNVEV (reference sequence). V lost 4 bases, J lost 10 bases, and 14 bases lay in between. CDR3 region: CASSYRKSLSPLHF. CDR3 in DNA: TGTGCCAGCAGTTATAGAAAGAGCTTATCACCCCTCCACTTT.